This TCR beta chain came from a study of blood T cell repertoires in COVID-19. At the level of the study: Acute-phase and convalescent COVID-19 samples originated in the United States, Italy and Spain. From T cells, B-cell-depleted T cells, or PBMCs came the material, which was cDNA or gDNA.

Germline CDR1 and CDR2: LGHNT and FRNRAP. V was pared by 7 bases and J by 0 bases, with 6 bases of the junction left unmatched. The CDR3 is made up of 17 amino acids. One Seattle source followed patients from active infection through their disease course. Per the study methods: Amplification of reference gene primers provided the estimated nucleated cell counts. Sequencing used immunoSEQ multiplex PCR; TCRdb keeps in-frame clones, though not all of them. V, J and clone size were drawn from that table, and D and trimming were deduced from the DNA. The profile covers around 200,000 clones, with 65% to 85% appearing a single time and 1.3% taken by the ten largest.

The source material was peripheral blood. The TCR comes from a woman aged 25 to 39 with COVID-19, enrolled during active disease. V usage is TRBV12-5 and J usage is TRBJ2-2, with 12 bases that match TRBD2. The CDR3 DNA reads as TGTGCTAGTGCCACGGGACTAGCGGGTTCGAACACCGGGGAGCTGTTTTTT. Translating gives CASATGLAGSNTGELFF.